The sequence of this TCR beta chain was determined in a study of T cell repertoires in cytomegalovirus infection (dated by TCRdb to about 2019). Regarding the study in general: Donor HLA type was relevant to the analysis, because carriage of CMV infection together with the matching HLA type was indicated by public TCR beta signatures. The paper's findings and limits, for the study overall: The ex vivo response was dominated by HLA-C-restricted CMV-specific TCR beta clonotypes, which also provided the single most frequent clonotype in two of eight donors. Carriers of CMV infection plus the relevant HLA type were discriminated by the cumulative frequency of public TCR beta family members in the study cohort and in an independent roughly 400-donor cohort.

Instrument on record: Illumina HiSeq 1500. TCRdb reworked the public reads: Q25 trimming with fastp, MiXCR clone assembly, productive beta chains retained. Identical CDR3 protein sequences are pooled into one entry, listed with their most common genes and DNA. The sample table shows 250,000 or so distinct CDR3 sequences, and more than 9% are seen once. Clones ranked in the top ten supply 1.5% to 2% of the sample. The junction shows trimming of 8 bases on V and 0 bases on J, and the gene matches do not reach 7 bases of it. Spanning cysteine to phenylalanine, the CDR3 consists of 14 amino acids. Of all the DNA, just the CDR3 is kept, 42 bases in frame from base 1. This clonotype was observed many times. Its specific antigen is unknown. No much larger clone exists at a distance of one base, and base qualities are not known.

The source is a human donor in good health (CMV status not recorded). Some clones in this sample may be carry-over from other donors' samples. The chain is assembled from TRBV23-1 and TRBJ2-7; the junction holds 7 bases that match TRBD2. TRBV23-1 falls under the ORF class, with uncertain function. Sequencing was done on a sample of PBMCs. The encoded CDR3 is CASFLGGVSYEQYF. The nucleotides read TGCGCCAGCTTCCTTGGGGGGGTCTCCTACGAGCAGTACTTC.